One sample yielded the 13 T cell receptor beta chains listed below, sequenced in a study of identical twins. TCRdb re-analysed the 5' RACE reads in MiXCR, keeping a single row per CDR3 protein. The table records about 530,000 distinct CDR3 sequences, 13% to 15% of them present only once. The same sample was also studied in work on yellow fever vaccine responses in identical twins.

Sequenced material: CD4+ T cells sorted from blood. These receptors all come from a woman aged 18-29 years in good health.

This chain uses TRBV4-1 with TRBJ1-4; D uncertain. V was clipped by 4 bases and J by 0 bases, with 6 bases between them. The CDR3 runs to 14 residues. Germline values: CDR1 MGHRA, CDR2 YSYEKL. Written as DNA, the CDR3 is TGCGCCAGCAGCCTGGTAGCAACTAATGAAAAACTGTTTTTT. It encodes CASSLVATNEKLFF.

The V call is TRBV5-1, the J call TRBJ2-5; D is undetermined. This CDR3 contains 14 residues. Germline loops: CDR1 SGHRS, CDR2 YFSETQ. The V gene lost 0 bases and the J gene lost 4 bases, with 10 bases spanning the gap. CDR3 nucleotides: TGCGCCAGCAGCTTGGCCGTTTTGGGAGAGACCCAGTACTTC. Translating it yields CASSLAVLGETQYF.

This clonotype was found a few times. V is TRBV20-1 and J is TRBJ2-1, with D hard to call. Germline V gene lookup returns CDR1 DFQATT and CDR2 SNEGSKA (reference sequence). V was cut by 5 bases and J by 3 bases, with 17 bases left in between. The CDR3 runs to 15 residues. The CDR3 DNA reads as TGCAGTGCTCGCCATTTTTCGGAGCTCTACAATGAGCAGTTCTTC. This translates into CSARHFSELYNEQFF.

This clonotype was seen more than once but under ten times. This chain links TRBV12-3 or TRBV12-4 with TRBJ2-7; a possible D gene is TRBD1 (6 bases). The CDR3 spans 14 residues. Trimming pared 3 bases from V and 1 base from J, leaving 10 bases between. The CDR3 coding sequence is TGTGCCAGCAGTTTGGGGGCCCCGTCCTACGAGCAGTACGTC. Amino acid sequence: CASSLGAPSYEQYV.

This clonotype was seen only a few times. The J gene is TRBJ1-5, the V gene TRBV7-9; D gene ambiguous. V was trimmed by 1 base and J by 5 bases, leaving 9 bases between them. The CDR3 consists of 14 residues. Looked up from germline, CDR1 is SEHNR and CDR2 is FQNEAQ (reference sequence). CDR3 DNA: TGTGCCAGCAGCTTAGAGGGCATGGATCAGCCCCAGCATTTT. Its protein product is CASSLEGMDQPQHF.

This clonotype was observed at least ten times. This chain connects TRBV7-6 to TRBJ2-5; D gene ambiguous. Trimming took 1 base from V and 2 from J, leaving 8 bases between them. The CDR3 is made up of 14 amino acids. Germline V gene sequence: CDR1 SGHVS, CDR2 FNYEAQ. CDR3 sequence: CASSLGAPQETQYF. Here the CDR3 DNA reads TGTGCCAGCAGCTTAGGGGCTCCTCAAGAGACCCAGTACTTC. The complete variable domain, with remaining parts taken from reference TRBV7-6 and TRBJ2-5, reads GAGVSQSPRYKVTKRGQDVALRCDPISGHVSLYWYRQALGQGPEFLTYFNYEAQQDKSGLPNDRFSAERPEGSISTLTIQRTEQRDSAMYRCASSLGAPQETQYFGPGTRLLVL.

The rearrangement uses TRBV23-1 and TRBJ2-5; 8 nucleotides match TRBD2. Being an ORF, TRBV23-1 has a function that is uncertain. The CDR3 runs 14 residues. The ends lost 6 bases at V and 3 bases at J; junction bases unmatched: 6. The CDR3 spells CASSPGTRKETQYF. The CDR3 DNA reads as TGCGCCAGCAGCCCCGGGACTAGGAAAGAGACCCAGTACTTC.

The genes are TRBV6-1 and TRBJ2-5; D unresolved. Trimming cost V 5 bases and J 4 bases, with 17 bases left between them. The CDR3 sequence is 15 residues long. Germline V CDR1 and CDR2: MNHNS, SASEGT. The CDR3 sequence is CASSPLRGDTETQYF. The CDR3 DNA is TGTGCCAGCAGTCCTCTGCGCGGAGACACAGAGACCCAGTACTTC.

This clonotype turned up a few times. The chain uses TRBV15 and TRBJ2-1, with D hard to call. CDR3 size: 15 residues. The germline V and J ends were trimmed by 0 bases and 4 bases, with 10 bases remaining between them. Germline V gene lookup returns CDR1 LNHNV and CDR2 YYDKDF (reference sequence). The CDR3 nucleotides are TGTGCCACCAGCAGAGAACCCACCACGTACAATGAGCAGTTCTTC. Translated, it gives CATSREPTTYNEQFF. The full variable domain, rest sourced from reference TRBV15 and TRBJ2-1, is DAMVIQNPRYQVTQFGKPVTLSCSQTLNHNVMYWYQQKSSQAPKLLFHYYDKDFNNEADTPDNFQSRRPNTSFCFLDIRSPGLGDTAMYLCATSREPTTYNEQFFGPGTRLTVL.

A few counts support this clonotype. The chain links TRBV4-1 to TRBJ2-1; 11 bases are a match to TRBD2. In germline, CDR1 is MGHRA, CDR2 YSYEKL. J was trimmed by 4 bases and V by 4 bases; bases with no gene match: 6. This CDR3 comprises 16 residues. The CDR3 region is CASSPLAGVGYNEQFF. The CDR3 DNA follows: TGCGCCAGCAGCCCACTAGCGGGAGTGGGTTACAATGAGCAGTTCTTC.

The chain uses TRBV27 and TRBJ2-1; no reliable D call. CDR1 is MNHEY and CDR2 is SMNVEV in the germline V gene (reference sequence). The CDR3 is made up of 15 amino acids. Trimming shortened V by 2 bases and J by 2 bases, and 10 bases separated the two germline ends. CDR3 in amino acids: CASSLRVSTYNEQFF. In DNA, the CDR3 is TGTGCCAGCAGTTTAAGGGTCTCCACCTACAATGAGCAGTTCTTC.

Notes on this clonotype: One junction end disagrees with the germline gene, perhaps due to a read error. V gene TRBV7-2 combines with J gene TRBJ2-6; D is ambiguous. This CDR3 region has 17 residues. CDR1 is SGHTA, CDR2 FQGNSA, per germline. CDR3 bases: TGTGCCAGCATCTTAGTCTCAGGCTTCTCTGGGGCCAACGTCCTGACTTTC. Its translation is CASILVSGFSGANVLTF.

The J gene is TRBJ1-1, the V gene TRBV6-1; D is uncertain. V lost 1 base to trimming and J lost 10 bases, with 13 bases between them. The V gene's germline CDR1 is MNHNS and CDR2 SASEGT. The CDR3 is made up of 13 amino acids. The CDR3 DNA follows: TGTGCCAGCAGTGAAGATTGGGTCTCTGGAGCTTTCTTT. This gives the protein CASSEDWVSGAFF.